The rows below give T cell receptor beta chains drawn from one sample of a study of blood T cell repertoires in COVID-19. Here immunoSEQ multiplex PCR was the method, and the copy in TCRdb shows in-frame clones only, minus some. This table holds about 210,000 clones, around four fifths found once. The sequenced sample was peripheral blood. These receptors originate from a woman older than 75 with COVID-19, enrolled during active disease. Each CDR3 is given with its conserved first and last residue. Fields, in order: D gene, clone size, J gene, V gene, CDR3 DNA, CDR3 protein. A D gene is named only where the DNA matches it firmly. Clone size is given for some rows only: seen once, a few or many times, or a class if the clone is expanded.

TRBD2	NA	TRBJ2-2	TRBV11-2	TGTGCCAGCAGCTCAACTAGCGGGGGGGAAAACACCGGGGAGCTGTTTTTT	CASSSTSGGENTGELFF
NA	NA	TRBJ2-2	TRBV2	TGTGCCAGCAGGCGGGTAGCAGTAAGGACCGGGGAGCTGTTTTTT	CASRRVAVRTGELFF
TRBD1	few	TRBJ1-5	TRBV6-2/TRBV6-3	TGTGCCAGCAGCGGGACAGGGAAAGGCAATCAGCCCCAGCATTTT	CASSGTGKGNQPQHF
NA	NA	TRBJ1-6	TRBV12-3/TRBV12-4	TGTGCCTCGGGGGGGCAGAATTCACCCCTCCACTTT	CASGGQNSPLHF
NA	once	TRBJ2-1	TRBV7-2	TGTGCCAGCAGCTTAGTCTCAGGGGGGAATGAGCAGTTCTTC	CASSLVSGGNEQFF
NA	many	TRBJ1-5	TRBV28	TGTGCCAGCAGACCGACAGCGGGTGTCGGCAATCAGCCCCAGCATTTT	CASRPTAGVGNQPQHF
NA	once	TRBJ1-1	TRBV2	TGTGCCAGCAATCCCGACAGATCGGAAGCTTTCTTT	CASNPDRSEAFF
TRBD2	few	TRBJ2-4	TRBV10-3	TGTGCCATCAGTGAGACTAGCGGGGGGGCGGGATCAGAAACCAAAAACATTCAGTACTTC	CAISETSGGAGSETKNIQYF
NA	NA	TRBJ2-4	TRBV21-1	TGTGCCAGCAGCAAAGTGGACAGGGAGGGTATAGTTAACATTCAGTACTTC	CASSKVDREGIVNIQYF
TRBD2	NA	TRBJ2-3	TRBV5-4	TGTGCCAGCAGCTTGGGACCGGGCGGGGGTACAGATACGCAGTATTTT	CASSLGPGGGTDTQYF
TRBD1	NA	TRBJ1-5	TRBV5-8	TGTGCCAGCAGCACCAGTCTAACAGGGGTGAGCCAGCCCCAGCATTTT	CASSTSLTGVSQPQHF
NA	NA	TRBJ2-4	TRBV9	TGTGCCAGCAGCGTAGGAATGGGGCAGGAAAACATTCAGTACTTC	CASSVGMGQENIQYF
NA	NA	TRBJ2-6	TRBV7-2	TGTGCCAGCAGCTCAAACTCTGGGGCCAACGTCCTGACTTTC	CASSSNSGANVLTF
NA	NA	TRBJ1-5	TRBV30	TGTGCCTCGGCGGGGGGCATCGGTCAGCCCCAGCATTTT	CASAGGIGQPQHF
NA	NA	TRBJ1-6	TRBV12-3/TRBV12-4	TGTGCCAGCAGAAGTAGCCGTAATTCACCCCTCCACTTT	CASRSSRNSPLHF
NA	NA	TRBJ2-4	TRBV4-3	TGCGCCAGCAGCCAAGAGGCTGTTAGGGAGGGGGACATTCAGTACTTC	CASSQEAVREGDIQYF
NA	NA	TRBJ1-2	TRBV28	TGTGCCAGTTCAACAAAAAACTATGGCTACACCTTC	CASSTKNYGYTF
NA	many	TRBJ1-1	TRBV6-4	TGTGCCAGCAGTGTCCAGGTTAACACTGAAGCTTTCTTT	CASSVQVNTEAFF
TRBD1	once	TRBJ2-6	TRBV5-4	TGTGCCAGCACCTTGACAGGGGGGGTGGGGGCCAACGTCCTGACTTTC	CASTLTGGVGANVLTF
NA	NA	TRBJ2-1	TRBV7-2	TGTGCCAGCAGCTTTTCCCTATACGGGGGGCCTGAACGGGAGCAGTTCTTC	CASSFSLYGGPEREQFF
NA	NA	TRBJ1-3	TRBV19	TGTGCCAGTAGTATTCGCTTAGCCCCGCCGTCTGGAAACACCATATATTTT	CASSIRLAPPSGNTIYF
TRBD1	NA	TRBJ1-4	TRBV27	TGTGCCAGCAGCCTAAACGAAGGGACAGGGCATGAAAAACTGTTTTTT	CASSLNEGTGHEKLFF